These 18 T cell receptor beta chains came from one sample sequenced in a study of cytomegalovirus exposure and HLA in healthy donors. PCR amplification relied on 60 Vbeta primers (plus 13 Jbeta primers). Method: immunoSEQ multiplex PCR; TCRdb's copy keeps in-frame clones and lacks some. The table lists around 52,000 clones, 70% to 85% of them singletons, with around 1.7% in the top ten. Material: PBMCs. The receptors were sampled from a man between 40 and 49 years old in good health and CMV-seronegative.

The chain uses TRBV5-4 and TRBJ2-1, with D unresolved. Germline CDR1 is SGHNT and CDR2 is YYREEE (reference sequence). Trimming stripped 4 bases from V and 3 bases from J, with 17 bases between. The CDR3 loop spans 16 amino acids. The CDR3 bases are TGTGCCAGCAGCGATCCAAAGACGGGTAGCTACAATGAGCAGTTCTTC. This translates into CASSDPKTGSYNEQFF.

The chain has TRBV7-9 and TRBJ2-1, with a weak D call TRBD1 (5 bases). Germline V gene sequence: CDR1 SEHNR, CDR2 FQNEAQ (reference sequence). This CDR3 comprises 13 residues. The V gene lost 4 bases and the J gene lost 7 bases, with 11 bases spanning the gap. CDR3 DNA sequence: TGTGCCAGCAGCTCCTCAGGGAATAATGAGCAGTTCTTC. Translated, it gives CASSSSGNNEQFF.

This clone came up once. The chain is built from TRBV4-3 and TRBJ1-6, with D perhaps TRBD1 (5 bases). Germline CDR1 reads LGHNA; CDR2 reads YSLEER. Trimming took 0 bases from V and 10 from J, leaving 16 bases between them. The CDR3 spans 16 residues. CDR3 sequence reads: CASSQDLGTGESPLHF. CDR3 DNA sequence: TGCGCCAGCAGCCAAGATTTAGGGACTGGAGAATCACCCCTCCACTTT.

The chain joins TRBV18 to TRBJ2-7, with TRBD1 identical over 9 bases. With 3 bases clipped from V and 3 bases from J, the junction kept 3 bases outside the gene matches. The CDR3 spans 14 residues. Germline CDR1 reads KGHSH; CDR2 reads LQKENI. The CDR3 DNA sequence: TGTGCCAGCTCACCCGCGGGACAGGGCTACGAGCAGTACTTC. Amino acid sequence: CASSPAGQGYEQYF.

This clone appeared once. The V gene is TRBV9, the J gene TRBJ1-1, with D hard to call. With 0 bases removed from V and 8 bases from J, the gap between germline ends came to 8 bases. From germline, CDR1 is SGDLS and CDR2 YYNGEE. CDR3 length equals 12 residues. CDR3 DNA: TGTGCCAGCAGCGTAGGAGGGTCGGAAGCTTTCTTT. It is translated as CASSVGGSEAFF.

This clone was seen only a few times. The chain couples TRBV6-5 to TRBJ1-1, with D possibly being TRBD1 (5 bases). The CDR3 is 15 residues long. The germline V and J ends were trimmed by 2 bases and 4 bases, with 14 bases remaining between them. Germline V gives CDR1 MNHEY, CDR2 SVGAGI. The CDR3 region is CASSYNAGPGTEAFF. Written as DNA, the CDR3 is TGTGCCAGCAGTTACAACGCAGGGCCAGGCACTGAAGCTTTCTTT.

V gene TRBV4-3 combines with J gene TRBJ1-4, with 9 bases that match TRBD1. CDR1 LGHNA and CDR2 YSLEER come from the germline V gene. This CDR3 is 15 amino acids long. V lost 3 bases, J lost 7 bases, and 6 bases stayed unmatched. The CDR3 nucleotides read TGCGCCAGCAGCCAGGGACAGGGAGGATTTGAAAAACTGTTTTTT. It translates to CASSQGQGGFEKLFF.

The chain employs TRBV7-8 and TRBJ1-1; D is uncertain. With 5 bases removed from V and 1 base from J, the gap between germline ends came to 11 bases. CDR3 length equals 14 residues. CDR1 and CDR2 from the germline V gene are SGHVS and FQNEAQ. CDR3 nucleotide sequence: TGTGCCAGCAGCCTTTCGTGGCAGAACACTGAAGCTTTCTTT. Its protein is CASSLSWQNTEAFF.

The V and J genes are TRBV6-1 and TRBJ2-1; D is possibly TRBD2 (5 bases). The CDR3 loop spans 17 amino acids. Germline loops: CDR1 MNHNS, CDR2 SASEGT. The V end lost 0 bases, the J end lost 5 bases, and 17 bases lay between the germline ends. The CDR3 loop reads CASSEAETRGPHNEQFF. CDR3 sequence (DNA): TGTGCCAGCAGTGAAGCGGAGACCCGAGGGCCACACAATGAGCAGTTCTTC.

V usage is TRBV30 and J usage is TRBJ2-3; 8 nucleotides match TRBD2. The trim removed 5 bases at V and 2 bases at J, leaving 6 bases unmatched. The length of the CDR3 is 14 residues. Germline values: CDR1 GTSNPN, CDR2 SVGIG (reference sequence). CDR3 in amino acids: CAWSNGGDTDTQYF. For the CDR3, the DNA is TGTGCCTGGTCAAACGGGGGGGACACAGATACGCAGTATTTT.

The J gene is TRBJ2-5, the V gene TRBV15; 9 bases line up with TRBD2. Trimming cost V 0 bases and J 1 base; bases outside gene matches: 6. The CDR3 extends over 17 amino acids. Germline values: CDR1 LNHNV, CDR2 YYDKDF (reference sequence). The CDR3 sequence is CATSRDFGRGGQETQYF. CDR3 nucleotide sequence: TGTGCCACCAGCAGAGATTTTGGGCGGGGGGGCCAAGAGACCCAGTACTTC.

This sequence joins TRBV4-1 and TRBJ2-1; 10 bases match TRBD1. This CDR3 has 15 amino acids. Germline trimming cut 5 bases from V and 9 bases from J; bases unmatched to any gene: 10. From germline, CDR1 is MGHRA and CDR2 YSYEKL. The DNA for the CDR3 is TGCGCCAGCAGCTTCACGGGGACAGGGGTTAGTGAGCAGTTCTTC. It translates to CASSFTGTGVSEQFF.

V and J are TRBV5-6 and TRBJ2-3; D is ambiguous. The CDR3 runs 13 residues. From germline, CDR1 is SGHDT and CDR2 YYEEEE. V was shortened by 2 bases and J by 1 base, with 5 bases between the two germline ends. This chain's CDR3 is CASSFPGTDTQYF. The CDR3 DNA sequence: TGTGCCAGCAGCTTCCCGGGCACAGATACGCAGTATTTT. The entire variable domain, with the rest obtained from reference TRBV5-6 and TRBJ2-3, is as follows: DAGVTQSPTHLIKTRGQQVTLRCSPKSGHDTVSWYQQALGQGPQFIFQYYEEEERQRGNFPDRFSGHQFPNYSSELNVNALLLGDSALYLCASSFPGTDTQYFGPGTRLTVL.

The J gene is TRBJ1-5, the V gene TRBV19, with D possibly matching TRBD1 (5 bases). The CDR3 totals 15 residues. Germline values: CDR1 LNHDA, CDR2 SQIVND (reference sequence). The V gene lost 1 base and the J gene lost 8 bases, with 15 bases spanning the gap. CDR3 in amino acids: CASSIGSGLLEPQHF. Here the CDR3 DNA reads TGTGCCAGTAGTATAGGATCAGGGCTTTTGGAGCCCCAGCATTTT.

The V and J genes are TRBV11-3 and TRBJ2-5; a possible D gene is TRBD1 (5 bases). Trimming cost V 5 bases and J 7 bases, with 17 bases left between them. Germline-derived CDR1 and CDR2 are SGHNT and YENEEA. This CDR3 has 14 residues. The CDR3: CASSVRQPDATQYF. Written as DNA, the CDR3 is TGTGCCAGCAGCGTTCGACAGCCGGATGCGACCCAGTACTTC.

The chain links TRBV4-1 to TRBJ2-3, with 7 bases lining up with TRBD2. This CDR3 is built from 17 residues. V was pared by 4 bases and J by 2 bases, with 12 bases of the junction left unmatched. Germline V CDR1 and CDR2: MGHRA, YSYEKL. CDR3 amino acids: CASSPLGVAGATDTQYF. The DNA for the CDR3 is TGCGCCAGCAGCCCCCTGGGAGTGGCGGGAGCCACAGATACGCAGTATTTT.

The chain combines TRBV5-4 with TRBJ2-5, with TRBD1 identical over 7 bases. Trimming removed 4 bases from V and 2 bases from J; junction bases left unmatched: 8. This CDR3 is built from 15 residues. Germline loops: CDR1 SGHNT, CDR2 YYREEE (reference sequence). CDR3 loop: CASSAMGQPQETQYF. CDR3 bases: TGTGCCAGCAGCGCAATGGGACAGCCACAAGAGACCCAGTACTTC.

This chain joins TRBV18 and TRBJ1-1; the match to TRBD1 covers 12 bases. The germline V gene encodes CDR1 KGHSH and CDR2 LQKENI. J lost 4 bases, V lost 6 bases, and 6 bases had no gene match. This CDR3 region has 15 residues. CDR3 amino acids: CASSEGTGGGTEAFF. DNA for the CDR3: TGTGCCAGCTCGGAGGGGACAGGGGGCGGCACTGAAGCTTTCTTT. The full variable domain, its missing parts supplied by reference TRBV18 and TRBJ1-1, is NAGVMQNPRHLVRRRGQEARLRCSPMKGHSHVYWYRQLPEEGLKFMVYLQKENIIDESGMPKERFSAEFPKEGPSILRIQQVVRGDSAAYFCASSEGTGGGTEAFFGQGTRLTVV.